The entry below describes one TCR beta chain. TCRdb keeps only in-frame clones here, not all; method: immunoSEQ multiplex PCR. The top ten hold about 20% of the sample, which has around 15,000 clones, less than 90% seen once. The sample comes from a study of OX40 agonist ivuxolimab in advanced cancers. The V gene's germline CDR1 is MNHEY and CDR2 SVGAGI. The CDR3 runs to 14 residues. V was trimmed by 7 bases and J by 0 bases, leaving 13 bases between them. The genes are TRBV6-5 and TRBJ2-7; tentatively, D is TRBD1 (6 bases). The clonotype was recovered from an adult with an advanced solid tumor such as melanoma, head and neck, liver or kidney cancer. The source was CD4+ or CD8+ T cells sorted from blood, collected in a trial of the OX40 agonist ivuxolimab. The CDR3 loop reads CASKMTGSSYEQYF. The CDR3 DNA is TGTGCCAGCAAAATGACAGGAAGCTCCTACGAGCAGTACTTC.